This T cell receptor beta chain is drawn from a study of blood T cell repertoires in COVID-19. Turning to the study itself: T cells, B-cell-depleted T cells, or PBMCs provided the cDNA or gDNA that served as material.

Per the original methods: Researchers report that nucleated cell counts were estimated from reference gene primer amplification. The table came from immunoSEQ multiplex PCR; TCRdb's copy has only in-frame clones and leaves some out. Clone size and the V and J calls come from that table; the DNA yielded D and trimming. The sample holds around 480,000 clones, around 90% seen once. Categorization into cohorts depended on clinical history that participants reported. Recovered Cohort 3 donors showed two negative PCRs, clearance, or symptom resolution. This clone appeared a few times. The germline V gene encodes CDR1 SGHRS and CDR2 YFSETQ. V lost 3 bases to trimming and J lost 7 bases; unmatched junction nucleotides: 8. This CDR3 spans 17 amino acids.

This TCR was sampled from a woman between 18 and 29 years old who had recovered from COVID-19. V and J are TRBV5-1 and TRBJ2-2; 14 positions agree with TRBD2. The sequencing sample was made of PBMCs or T cells enriched from blood (not recorded which). CDR3 amino acids: CASSSRLAGGPSGELFF. The DNA for the CDR3 is TGCGCCAGCAGCTCCCGACTAGCGGGGGGGCCAAGCGGGGAGCTGTTTTTT.